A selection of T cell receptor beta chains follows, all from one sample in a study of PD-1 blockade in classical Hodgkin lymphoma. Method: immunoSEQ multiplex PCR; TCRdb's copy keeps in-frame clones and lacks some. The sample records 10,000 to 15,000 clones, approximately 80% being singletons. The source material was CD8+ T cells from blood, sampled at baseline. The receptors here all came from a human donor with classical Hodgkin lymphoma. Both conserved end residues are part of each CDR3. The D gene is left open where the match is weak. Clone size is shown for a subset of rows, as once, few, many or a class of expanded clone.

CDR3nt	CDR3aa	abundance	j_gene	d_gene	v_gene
TGTGCCAGCAGCTCCGCCGAGCGGGACGTCAAGGGGCCGCACGGGGAGCTGTTTTTT	CASSSAERDVKGPHGELFF	-	TRBJ2-2	TRBD2	TRBV7-7
TGTGCCAGCAGCCTCCTCGGCACATATATTTACAATGAGCAGTTCTTC	CASSLLGTYIYNEQFF	medium-sized	TRBJ2-1	-	TRBV14
TGTGCCAGCAGCGTAGATTCAGGGAGCACAGATACGCAGTATTTT	CASSVDSGSTDTQYF	-	TRBJ2-3	-	TRBV9
TGTGCCAGTAGTATAGGGGCAGGGTATGAGCAGTTCTTC	CASSIGAGYEQFF	-	TRBJ2-1	-	TRBV19
TGTGCCAGCAGTTCGAGCGGATCCTACGAGCAGTACTTC	CASSSSGSYEQYF	-	TRBJ2-7	-	TRBV27
TGTGCCAGCACCCCACAGGGTATGGGTGAAAAACTGTTTTTT	CASTPQGMGEKLFF	-	TRBJ1-4	-	TRBV6-5
TGCGCCAGCAGCTGGGGGACTAGCGGGGGACTCATCGGGTCCTACGAGCAGTACTTC	CASSWGTSGGLIGSYEQYF	-	TRBJ2-7	TRBD2	TRBV5-1
TGTGCCAGCAGCTCAGGAACAGGGGTTCAAGAGGAAAAACTGTTTTTT	CASSSGTGVQEEKLFF	-	TRBJ1-4	TRBD1	TRBV11-2
TGTGCCAGCAGTGAGGCTCACAGGGGGCTTAGGGGTGGCTACACCTTC	CASSEAHRGLRGGYTF	-	TRBJ1-2	TRBD1	TRBV6-1
TGTGCCAGTAGTTCGGAGGGGGTTGAGCAGTTCTTC	CASSSEGVEQFF	-	TRBJ2-1	-	TRBV19
TGTGCCTTAAGGGGCCTAGGGGACTATGGCTACACCTTC	CALRGLGDYGYTF	-	TRBJ1-2	-	TRBV30
TGTGCCAGCAGCCCAGGGGGCAGAGAGACCCAGTACTTC	CASSPGGRETQYF	-	TRBJ2-5	TRBD1	TRBV13